The 21 T cell receptor beta chains listed next were all sequenced from one sample in a study of cytomegalovirus exposure and HLA in healthy donors. It was with 60 Vbeta and 13 Jbeta primers that the PCR ran. Generated by immunoSEQ multiplex PCR, the TCRdb table keeps only in-frame clones and is missing some. The table includes 90,000 to 120,000 clones, around 76% detected once. The sample was PBMCs. The receptors shown here come from a woman aged 50 to 60 in good health and CMV-seropositive.

The table lists this clone with a count of one. The genes are TRBV10-1 and TRBJ2-1; TRBD2 agrees at 8 bases. Trimming removed 4 bases from V and 7 bases from J; junction bases left unmatched: 6. The germline V gene has CDR1 WNHNN and CDR2 SYGVQD (reference sequence). The CDR3 extends over 14 amino acids. CDR3 protein: CASSGRTSPNEQFF. DNA of the CDR3: TGCGCCAGCAGTGGAAGGACTAGCCCGAATGAGCAGTTCTTC.

The chain has TRBV7-8 and TRBJ2-1; 8 bases are a match to TRBD1. The CDR3 is 13 residues long. The J segment lost 7 bases and the V segment lost 4 bases, leaving 3 bases of the junction unmatched. Germline V lookup: CDR1 SGHVS, CDR2 FQNEAQ. The CDR3 loop reads CASSSRQGNEQFF. DNA of the CDR3: TGTGCCAGCAGCTCGAGACAGGGGAATGAGCAGTTCTTC.

The CDR3 bases are TGCGCCAGCAGCCACCAACGAACAGTTCGGGAGCAGTTCTTC. It is translated as CASSHQRTVREQFF. The rearrangement links TRBV4-1 to TRBJ2-1; unclear D gene. V was pared by 3 bases and J by 10 bases, with 16 bases between. The CDR3 has 14 residues. Germline-derived CDR1 and CDR2 are MGHRA and YSYEKL.

The J gene is TRBJ1-5, the V gene TRBV18; D may be TRBD1 (5 bases). This CDR3 is built from 13 residues. CDR1 and CDR2 (germline): KGHSH, LQKENI. Trimming took 4 bases from V and 4 from J, leaving 8 bases between them. CDR3 bases: TGTGCCAGCTCACAAGGGGTGAATCAGCCCCAGCATTTT. Translation: CASSQGVNQPQHF.

V usage is TRBV9 and J usage is TRBJ2-7; perhaps TRBD1 as D (5 bases). V was shortened by 4 bases and J by 4 bases, with 18 bases between the two germline ends. CDR3 size: 15 residues. Germline V lookup: CDR1 SGDLS, CDR2 YYNGEE. The CDR3 DNA sequence: TGTGCCAGCAGCCCCAGTCTGGGCCCAGGGTACGAGCAGTACTTC. Its protein product is CASSPSLGPGYEQYF.

This chain joins TRBV5-1 and TRBJ2-7; TRBD2 matches at 7 bases. Looked up from germline, CDR1 is SGHRS and CDR2 is YFSETQ. The V segment lost 3 bases and the J segment 2 bases; nucleotides outside the gene matches: 2. The CDR3 length is 13 residues. CDR3 protein: CASSSGLAYEQYF. CDR3 DNA sequence: TGCGCCAGCAGCTCCGGACTAGCCTACGAGCAGTACTTC.

The chain couples TRBV27 to TRBJ1-5, with D possibly matching TRBD1 (5 bases). Germline CDR1 MNHEY, CDR2 SMNVEV (reference sequence). The CDR3 contains 16 residues. The V and J ends lost 2 bases and 2 bases respectively, with 13 bases between them. In nucleotides, the CDR3 is TGTGCCAGCAGTTTACGGGGGAGAGGGGGCAATCAGCCCCAGCATTTT. Translating gives CASSLRGRGGNQPQHF.

This clone was counted between two and nine times. The V call is TRBV7-6, the J call TRBJ2-2, with 7 bases that match TRBD1. Per the germline V gene, CDR1 is SGHVS and CDR2 is FNYEAQ. The CDR3 spans 13 residues. After removal of 4 bases from V and 9 bases from J, the junction contained 5 bases not matched to a gene. Written as DNA, the CDR3 is TGTGCCAGCAGCTCCACAAGGGGGCGGGAGCTGTTTTTT. Its translation: CASSSTRGRELFF.

The J gene is TRBJ1-1, the V gene TRBV5-1, with D possibly TRBD1 on 6 matching bases. The germline V gene encodes CDR1 SGHRS and CDR2 YFSETQ. The CDR3 has 11 amino acids. Trimming removed 7 bases from V and 7 bases from J, with 11 bases in between. CDR3 nucleotide sequence: TGCGCCAGCTGGTCGGACAGTGAAGCTTTCTTT. Amino acid sequence: CASWSDSEAFF. Combining the CDR3 with reference TRBV5-1 and TRBJ1-1 gives the whole variable domain KAGVTQTPRYLIKTRGQQVTLSCSPISGHRSVSWYQQTPGQGLQFLFEYFSETQRNKGNFPGRFSGRQFSNSRSEMNVSTLELGDSALYLCASWSDSEAFFGQGTRLTVV.

This rearrangement joins TRBV6-1 to TRBJ2-7; a possible D gene is TRBD1 (6 bases). V lost 5 bases and J 3 bases, leaving 11 bases between the germline ends. The germline gives CDR1 MNHNS, CDR2 SASEGT. This CDR3 contains 13 residues. The chain's CDR3 is CASSTTGSYEQYF. As DNA, the CDR3 is TGTGCCAGCAGTACCACAGGGAGCTACGAGCAGTACTTC.

V is TRBV19 and J is TRBJ2-1, with 10 bases identical to TRBD1. After removal of 9 bases from V and 8 bases from J, the junction contained 7 bases not matched to a gene. Germline V gene sequence: CDR1 LNHDA, CDR2 SQIVND (reference sequence). The CDR3 consists of 13 residues. The CDR3 DNA reads TGTGCCAGCACCCGGGACAGGGGAGATGAGCAGTTCTTC. Amino acid sequence: CASTRDRGDEQFF.

This clone was seen just once. The chain couples TRBV25-1 to TRBJ1-2, with TRBD1 matching 7 bases. Germline trimming cut 7 bases from V and 3 bases from J; bases unmatched to any gene: 2. CDR1 is MGHDK and CDR2 is SYGVNS in the germline V gene. This CDR3 comprises 12 residues. CDR3 DNA: TGTGCCAGCAACGGACAGGACTATGGCTACACCTTC. Protein product: CASNGQDYGYTF.

This chain uses TRBV7-2 with TRBJ2-5; 12 bases are a match to TRBD2. The CDR3 sequence is 17 residues long. V shed 7 bases and J 1 base; nucleotides not matched to a gene: 10. The germline CDR1 and CDR2 sequences are SGHTA and FQGNSA. This CDR3 is CASTLRLAGALQETQYF. The CDR3 nucleotides are TGTGCCAGCACCCTACGACTAGCGGGGGCCCTCCAAGAGACCCAGTACTTC.

The chain carries TRBV7-8 and TRBJ1-3; possibly TRBD1 for D (6 bases). Trimming pared 5 bases from V and 0 bases from J, leaving 14 bases between. The CDR3 sequence is 16 residues long. Germline CDR1 and CDR2: SGHVS and FQNEAQ. This CDR3 is CASSPNRASSGNTIYF. The DNA for the CDR3 is TGTGCCAGCAGCCCTAACAGGGCAAGCTCTGGAAACACCATATATTTT.

This chain uses TRBV7-9 with TRBJ1-4; 8 nucleotides line up with TRBD1. The CDR3 totals 15 residues. Germline values: CDR1 SEHNR, CDR2 FQNEAQ (reference sequence). V shed 4 bases and J 3 bases; nucleotides not matched to a gene: 4. CDR3 residues: CASSSTGGANEKLFF. CDR3 DNA: TGTGCCAGCAGCTCAACAGGGGGGGCTAATGAAAAACTGTTTTTT.

This clone was recorded a few times. DNA for the CDR3: TGTGCCAGCAGTCCTGGCGGCAATGAGCAGTTCTTC. This gives the protein CASSPGGNEQFF. V is TRBV2 and J is TRBJ2-1; D unresolved. Germline loops: CDR1 SNHLY, CDR2 FYNNEI. Trimming took off 5 bases at V and 6 bases at J, with 8 bases between the two ends. This CDR3 spans 12 amino acids. Supplemented by reference TRBV2 and TRBJ2-1, the full variable domain reads EPEVTQTPSHQVTQMGQEVILRCVPISNHLYFYWYRQILGQKVEFLVSFYNNEISEKSEIFDDQFSVERPDGSNFTLKIRSTKLEDSAMYFCASSPGGNEQFFGPGTRLTVL.

This clone was found a few times. The chain joins TRBV29-1 to TRBJ1-1; D possibly corresponds to TRBD1 (5 bases). Germline CDR1 is SQVTM and CDR2 is ANQGSEA. CDR3 size: 11 residues. Trimming cost V 3 bases and J 6 bases, with 8 bases left between them. This chain's CDR3 is CSVEGGAEAFF. Here the CDR3 DNA reads TGCAGCGTTGAGGGGGGGGCTGAAGCTTTCTTT.

The V gene is TRBV7-9, the J gene TRBJ2-1; TRBD2 might be the D (5 bases). V was clipped by 5 bases and J by 4 bases, with 18 bases between them. Germline CDR1 is SEHNR and CDR2 is FQNEAQ (reference sequence). The CDR3 loop spans 16 amino acids. DNA for the CDR3: TGTGCCAGCAGCCGCGGGCAGGAGCTCCTATACAATGAGCAGTTCTTC. Translating gives CASSRGQELLYNEQFF.

The chain carries TRBV9 and TRBJ2-1; tentative D call: TRBD2 (6 bases). The length of the CDR3 is 15 residues. V was trimmed by 3 bases and J by 14 bases, leaving 24 bases between them. CDR1 and CDR2 (germline): SGDLS, YYNGEE. In nucleotides, the CDR3 is TGTGCCAGCAGCGCACTCGGGACTTCAGGGTCGGAGGAGTTCTTC. Its translation: CASSALGTSGSEEFF.

This clone has a handful of counts. The chain couples TRBV5-4 to TRBJ1-6; D gene unclear. The CDR3 is 14 amino acids. Germline V gives CDR1 SGHNT, CDR2 YYREEE (reference sequence). V lost 7 bases, J lost 8 bases, and 16 bases lay in between. In DNA form, the CDR3 reads TGTGCCAGCTCGAAGAGTCGAAGAGATTCACCCCTCCACTTT. It yields the protein CASSKSRRDSPLHF. The full variable domain, its missing parts supplied by reference TRBV5-4 and TRBJ1-6, is ETGVTQSPTHLIKTRGQQVTLRCSSQSGHNTVSWYQQALGQGPQFIFQYYREEENGRGNFPPRFSGLQFPNYSSELNVNALELDDSALYLCASSKSRRDSPLHFGNGTRLTVT.

The chain uses TRBV7-2 and TRBJ2-3; 12 nucleotides match TRBD2. CDR1 and CDR2 (germline): SGHTA, FQGNSA. CDR3 length equals 14 residues. V gave up 4 bases and J gave up 9 bases; unmatched junction bases: 5. CDR3 sequence (DNA): TGTGCCAGCAGCTCCGGACTAGCGGGGCTAACGCAGTATTTT. Translation: CASSSGLAGLTQYF.